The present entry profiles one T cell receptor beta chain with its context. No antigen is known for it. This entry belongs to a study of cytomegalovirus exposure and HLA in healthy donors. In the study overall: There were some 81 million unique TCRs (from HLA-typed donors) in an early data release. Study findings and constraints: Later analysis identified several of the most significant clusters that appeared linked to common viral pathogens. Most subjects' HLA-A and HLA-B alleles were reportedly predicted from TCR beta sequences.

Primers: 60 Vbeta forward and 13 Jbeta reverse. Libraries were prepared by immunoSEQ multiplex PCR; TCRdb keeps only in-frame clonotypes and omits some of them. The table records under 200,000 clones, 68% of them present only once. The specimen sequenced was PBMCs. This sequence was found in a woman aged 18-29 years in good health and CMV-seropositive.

The CDR3 loop is CASRPVAGVPGELFF. The CDR3 bases are TGTGCCAGCAGACCGGTAGCGGGAGTTCCCGGGGAGCTGTTTTTT. The chain has TRBV7-9 and TRBJ2-2; 9 bases fit TRBD2. The length of the CDR3 is 15 residues. The germline V gene has CDR1 SEHNR and CDR2 FQNEAQ (reference sequence). Germline trimming cut 6 bases from V and 6 bases from J; bases unmatched to any gene: 8.